The rows below give T cell receptor beta chains drawn from one sample of a study of shared clonotypes between healthy human individuals. The protocol was immunoSEQ multiplex PCR, while the TCRdb copy is restricted to in-frame clones and leaves out a portion. Of about 2 million clones in the sample, less than 95% are singletons; the top ten hold 1% to 1.5%. Source material: naive CD8+ T cells sorted from blood. These receptors came from a young man in good health. The CDR3 runs from the conserved cysteine through the conserved F or W. The D gene is left open where the match is weak. The size entry is marked missing in some rows and otherwise reads once, few, many or a size class.

clone_size	v_call	d_call	j_call	cdr3_aa	cdr3_nt
.	TRBV5-4	.	TRBJ1-4	CASSLGRNEKLFF	TGTGCCAGCAGCTTAGGAAGAAATGAAAAACTGTTTTTT
.	TRBV7-9	.	TRBJ2-7	CASSLGGQGLAYEQYF	TGTGCCAGCAGCTTAGGAGGCCAGGGCCTTGCCTACGAGCAGTACTTC
once	TRBV29-1	.	TRBJ2-1	CSVDEGKGGNEQFF	TGCAGCGTTGACGAGGGAAAAGGGGGGAACGAGCAGTTCTTC
.	TRBV10-2	.	TRBJ2-2	CASWDQATGELFF	TGCGCCAGTTGGGACCAAGCCACCGGGGAGCTGTTTTTT
.	TRBV5-6	.	TRBJ2-7	CASSLARQTLYEQYF	TGTGCCAGCAGCTTGGCCCGACAGACCCTCTACGAGCAGTACTTC
.	TRBV5-1	.	TRBJ1-2	CASSFGVGGYTF	TGCGCCAGCAGCTTTGGAGTCGGTGGCTACACCTTC
few	TRBV7-9	.	TRBJ2-7	CASSVDIDEQYF	TGTGCCAGCAGCGTAGATATCGACGAGCAGTACTTC
.	TRBV6-5	.	TRBJ1-1	CASSPQSGTEAFF	TGTGCCAGCAGTCCCCAGAGTGGCACTGAAGCTTTCTTT
.	TRBV5-1	.	TRBJ2-2	CASESLNTGELFF	TGCGCCAGCGAGAGCCTTAACACCGGGGAGCTGTTTTTT
.	TRBV7-2	TRBD2	TRBJ2-7	CASRPTSAPTYEQYF	TGTGCCAGCAGACCCACTAGCGCCCCAACCTACGAGCAGTACTTC
.	TRBV27	TRBD1	TRBJ2-5	CASSLLGTGETQYF	TGTGCCAGCAGTTTACTCGGGACAGGAGAGACCCAGTACTTC
.	TRBV9	TRBD1	TRBJ1-1	CASSETGTTEAFF	TGTGCCAGCAGCGAGACAGGGACCACTGAAGCTTTCTTT
.	TRBV7-8	.	TRBJ1-5	CASSLRVEPQHF	TGTGCCAGCAGCCTACGGGTAGAGCCCCAGCATTTT
.	TRBV5-6	.	TRBJ2-1	CASSLGGSHNEQFF	TGTGCCAGCAGCTTGGGCGGGTCCCACAATGAGCAGTTCTTC
.	TRBV5-8	TRBD1	TRBJ1-4	CASSPGTGGEEKLFF	TGTGCCAGCAGCCCGGGGACAGGTGGGGAGGAAAAACTGTTTTTT
.	TRBV4-1	.	TRBJ1-4	CASSQVTGRVGEKLFF	TGCGCCAGCAGCCAAGTCACAGGGCGGGTAGGTGAAAAACTGTTTTTT
.	TRBV4-1	TRBD1	TRBJ2-7	CASSHEGTGVTYEQYF	TGCGCCAGCAGCCACGAAGGGACAGGGGTTACCTACGAGCAGTACTTC
.	TRBV2	.	TRBJ1-3	CASSEEWFSGNTIYF	TGTGCCAGCAGTGAAGAATGGTTCTCTGGAAACACCATATATTTT
.	TRBV27	.	TRBJ2-7	CASSLSGYEQYF	TGTGCCAGCAGTTTATCTGGTTACGAGCAGTACTTC
.	TRBV28	.	TRBJ1-5	CASSPGSVNQPQHF	TGTGCCAGCAGTCCGGGCAGTGTCAATCAGCCCCAGCATTTT
.	TRBV10-2	TRBD1	TRBJ2-7	CASSRTGRPALIESSEQYF	TGCGCCAGCAGTCGGACAGGGCGGCCGGCCCTGATCGAGAGTTCCGAGCAGTACTTC
.	TRBV11-2	.	TRBJ2-1	CASSLGTAKRDEQFF	TGTGCCAGCAGCTTAGGGACAGCGAAACGCGATGAGCAGTTCTTC
.	TRBV5-4	.	TRBJ2-7	CASSSNSYEQYF	TGTGCCAGCAGCTCTAACAGCTACGAGCAGTACTTC
.	TRBV19	.	TRBJ1-1	CASSMAQGTEAFF	TGTGCCAGTAGTATGGCCCAGGGTACTGAAGCTTTCTTT
.	TRBV5-4	.	TRBJ1-1	CASSWESGHTEAFF	TGTGCCAGCAGCTGGGAGTCAGGGCACACTGAAGCTTTCTTT
.	TRBV28	TRBD2	TRBJ2-3	CASRLGDPGLAYSDTQYF	TGTGCCAGCAGACTAGGGGATCCGGGACTAGCGTATTCAGATACGCAGTATTTT
.	TRBV5-6	.	TRBJ2-4	CASSPHLGVAKNIQYF	TGTGCCAGCAGCCCTCATCTCGGTGTGGCCAAAAACATTCAGTACTTC
.	TRBV6-5	.	TRBJ2-7	CASSYSGPGGEQYF	TGTGCCAGCAGTTACTCGGGACCTGGTGGGGAGCAGTACTTC
once	TRBV5-6	.	TRBJ1-2	CASFEGANYGYTF	TGTGCCAGTTTTGAGGGGGCTAACTATGGCTACACCTTC
.	TRBV27	.	TRBJ2-5	CASSSQYQETQYF	TGTGCCAGCAGTTCCCAGTACCAAGAGACCCAGTACTTC